The source of this TCR beta chain is a study of T-cell reconstitution after alpha-beta-depleted transplantation in children. General study findings and limits: Where alpha-beta T cells came from about two months after transplant was reportedly several hundred expanded graft clones.

Trimming removed 0 bases at V and 0 bases at J, with 9 bases between. Germline V gene lookup returns CDR1 LGHNA and CDR2 YSLEER. The CDR3 has 16 amino acids. To note about this clonotype: Its antigen is unidentified.

The authors prepared the TCRbeta library with unique molecular identifiers. One entry per CDR3 protein, called by TCRdb with MiXCR from the PCR reads. Among 540,000 or so distinct CDR3 sequences, more than 20% were seen once, and the ten largest hold 13% to 15%. The source material was PBMCs, mostly from graft donor cells, sampled 360 days after TCRalphabeta/CD19-depleted stem cell transplant. The rearrangement links TRBV4-3 to TRBJ1-3; D is ambiguous. The sequence came from a boy less than two years old who had a stem cell transplant for acute myeloid leukemia, so the T cells may come from the graft donor. Here the CDR3 DNA reads TGCGCCAGCAGCCAAGATGTGGGCCGCTCTGGAAACACCATATATTTT. Translated: CASSQDVGRSGNTIYF.